Sequencing of this TCR beta chain was carried out in a study of post-analysis software for immune sequencing data. Study results and limitations: Normalized Chao1 diversity was significantly reduced in patients versus controls.

TCR beta libraries were prepared from cDNA with unique molecular identifiers. Input populations of 1 to 10 million T cells gave rise to hundreds of thousands of cDNA molecules. Each CDR3 protein is one row after TCRdb ran MiXCR on the PCR reads. Here the sample spans under 900,000 distinct CDR3 sequences, roughly 50% being singletons. As regards this clonotype: Its antigen is undetermined.

The TCR originated in a girl between 5 and 17 years old with multiple sclerosis. The sample consisted of blood.

CDR3 residues: CASSPLRGEQFF. The CDR3 DNA follows: TGTGCCAGCTCACCCCTGAGGGGTGAGCAGTTCTTC. V usage is TRBV18 and J usage is TRBJ2-1, with D perhaps TRBD1 or TRBD2 (5 bases each). This CDR3 spans 12 amino acids. Germline CDR1 KGHSH, CDR2 LQKENI. Trimming left V 3 bases short and J 9 bases short, with 9 bases between.